What follows describes a single TCR beta chain. The target antigen is unknown. Between the trimmed V and J ends, which lost 2 bases and 0 bases, there was a span of 16 bases. CDR1 is MDHEN and CDR2 is SYDVKM in the germline V gene. The CDR3 is made up of 17 amino acids. The sample is drawn from a study of shared clonotypes between healthy human individuals. Data came from immunoSEQ multiplex PCR; TCRdb stores just in-frame clones and leaves some out. This table has about 380,000 clones, roughly 96% appearing once. Whole-study results and caveats: Memory subsets had estimated richness that was generally smaller than that of naive subsets. Some clonotypes were shared by all four sorted-subset donors, while others were not shared. The non-shared ones had lower generation probabilities than the shared ones.

V is TRBV28 and J is TRBJ1-2, with D perhaps matching TRBD1 (6 bases). The sequenced sample consisted of memory CD8+ T cells sorted from blood. Subset denoted: CD45RO+ cells pooled with CCR7-negative TemRA cells. The sequence derives from a young man in good health. In nucleotides, the CDR3 is TGTGCCAGCAGTTTAGGGACACAGGGTGGGCCTAACTATGGCTACACCTTC. This sequence encodes CASSLGTQGGPNYGYTF.